Listed here is a single T cell receptor beta chain. What it binds is not known. Unmatched junction bases numbered 2, after V lost 2 bases and J lost 2 bases. CDR1 SGHTS and CDR2 YDEGEE come from the germline V gene. The CDR3 is 14 residues long. Repertoires were generated with immunoSEQ multiplex PCR, while TCRdb's copy carries only in-frame clones and drops some. The sample contains 75,000 to 100,000 clones, about nine tenths of which appear only once. The source of the sample is a study of graft-versus-host responses after intestinal transplantation. Whole-study context: Recipients obtained multivisceral, liver-intestinal, or isolated intestinal transplants. Study results and caveats: GvH clones detected in recipient marrow included some appearing first in ileum or blood. Where graft-donor T cell macrochimerism was present, patients had high graft-versus-host to host-versus-graft clonal ratios in allografts.

This clonotype originated in a human donor who was the organ donor for an intestinal transplant. The input for sequencing was unstimulated CD4+ T cells sorted from spleen or lymph node cells, taken before transplant. The chain recombines TRBV5-8 with TRBJ2-5; 8 bases agree with TRBD1. CDR3 DNA sequence: TGTGCCAGCAGCTTACGGGACAGGCAAGAGACCCAGTACTTC. Amino acids: CASSLRDRQETQYF.